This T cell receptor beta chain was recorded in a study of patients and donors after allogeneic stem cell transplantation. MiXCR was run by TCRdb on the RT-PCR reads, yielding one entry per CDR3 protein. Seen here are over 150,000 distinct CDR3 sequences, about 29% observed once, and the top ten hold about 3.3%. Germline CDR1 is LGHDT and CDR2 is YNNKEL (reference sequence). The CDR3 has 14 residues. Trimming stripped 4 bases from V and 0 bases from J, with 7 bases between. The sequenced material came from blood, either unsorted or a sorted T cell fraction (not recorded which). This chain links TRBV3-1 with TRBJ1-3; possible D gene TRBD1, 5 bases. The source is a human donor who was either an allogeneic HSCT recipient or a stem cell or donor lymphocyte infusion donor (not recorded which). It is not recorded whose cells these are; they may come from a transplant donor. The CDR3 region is CASSRGSSGNTIYF. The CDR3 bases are TGTGCCAGCAGCCGGGGGTCCTCTGGAAACACCATATATTTT.